This T cell receptor (beta chain) was identified in a study of OX40 agonist ivuxolimab in advanced cancers. Overall study results and limits: Dose levels from 0.1 to 3.0 mg/kg saw CD4+ and CD8+ blood T cells expand clonally by week 6. Certain nonresponding patients likewise had low normalized T-cell clonal expansion.

Autoimmune disease history or systemic immunosuppression was exclusionary. Sequencing was performed with immunoSEQ multiplex PCR; in TCRdb, only in-frame clones are kept and a portion is missing. The repertoire consists of 75,000 to 85,000 clones, with roughly 91% occurring once and the leading ten covering roughly 0.22%. CDR1 and CDR2 (germline): MDHEN, SYDVKM. The CDR3 runs 15 residues. The trim removed 3 bases at V and 2 bases at J, leaving 2 bases unmatched. As for this clone: Antigen unknown.

This sequence was found in an adult with an advanced solid tumor such as melanoma, head and neck, liver or kidney cancer. This material consisted of CD4+ or CD8+ T cells sorted from blood, taken in a trial of the OX40 agonist ivuxolimab. V and J are TRBV28 and TRBJ2-1; 9 nucleotides align to TRBD1. The CDR3 DNA reads TGTGCCAGCAGTTTCAGGACAGGGGCCTACAATGAGCAGTTCTTC. Encoded protein: CASSFRTGAYNEQFF.